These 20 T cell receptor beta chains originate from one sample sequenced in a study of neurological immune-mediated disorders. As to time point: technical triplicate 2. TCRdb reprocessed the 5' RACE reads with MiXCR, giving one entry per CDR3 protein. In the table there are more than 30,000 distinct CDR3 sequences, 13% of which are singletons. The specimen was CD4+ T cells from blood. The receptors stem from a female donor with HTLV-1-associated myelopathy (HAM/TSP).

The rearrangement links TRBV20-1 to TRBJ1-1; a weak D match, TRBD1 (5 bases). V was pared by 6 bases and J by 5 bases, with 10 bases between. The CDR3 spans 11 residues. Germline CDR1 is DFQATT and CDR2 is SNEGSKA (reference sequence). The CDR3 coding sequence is TGCAGTGCCCTAGGGGATACTGAAGCTTTCTTT. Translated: CSALGDTEAFF.

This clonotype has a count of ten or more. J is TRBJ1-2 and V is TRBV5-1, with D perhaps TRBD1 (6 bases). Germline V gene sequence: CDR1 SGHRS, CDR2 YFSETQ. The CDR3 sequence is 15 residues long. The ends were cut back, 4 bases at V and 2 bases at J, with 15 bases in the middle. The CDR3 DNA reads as TGCGCCAGCAGCGAGAGGACAGAACAAAACTATGGCTACACCTTC. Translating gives CASSERTEQNYGYTF.

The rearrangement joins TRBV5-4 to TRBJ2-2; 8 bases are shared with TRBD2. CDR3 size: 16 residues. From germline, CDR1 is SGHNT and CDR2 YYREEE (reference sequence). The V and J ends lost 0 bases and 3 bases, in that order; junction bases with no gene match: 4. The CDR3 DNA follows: TGTGCCAGCAGCTTGGCGGGGGGGCACCACACCGGGGAGCTGTTTTTT. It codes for CASSLAGGHHTGELFF.

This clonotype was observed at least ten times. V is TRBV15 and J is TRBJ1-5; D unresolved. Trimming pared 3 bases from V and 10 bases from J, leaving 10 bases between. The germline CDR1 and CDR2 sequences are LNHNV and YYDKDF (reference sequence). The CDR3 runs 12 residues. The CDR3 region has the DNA TGTGCCACCAGCAGGGACCAGGCACCCCAGCATTTT. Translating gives CATSRDQAPQHF.

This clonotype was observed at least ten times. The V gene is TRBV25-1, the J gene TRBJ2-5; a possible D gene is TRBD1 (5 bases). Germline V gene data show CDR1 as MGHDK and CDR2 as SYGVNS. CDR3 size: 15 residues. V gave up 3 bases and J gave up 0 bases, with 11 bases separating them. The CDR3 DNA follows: TGTGCCAGCAGTGACCCGCGACAGTACCAAGAGACCCAGTACTTC. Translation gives CASSDPRQYQETQYF.

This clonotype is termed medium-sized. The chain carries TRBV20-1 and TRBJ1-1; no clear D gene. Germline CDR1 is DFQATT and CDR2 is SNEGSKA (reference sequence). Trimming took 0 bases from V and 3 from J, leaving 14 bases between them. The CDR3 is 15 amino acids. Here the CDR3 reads CSARDEERGYTEAFF. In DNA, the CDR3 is TGCAGTGCTAGAGATGAGGAACGAGGGTACACTGAAGCTTTCTTT.

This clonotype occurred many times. CDR3 region: CASSPTGSGNTIYF. CDR3 in DNA: TGTGCCAGCAGCCCGACAGGCTCTGGAAACACCATATATTTT. The chain is built from TRBV7-3 and TRBJ1-3; D is possibly TRBD1 (6 bases). This CDR3 is 14 amino acids long. With 5 bases removed from V and 0 bases from J, the gap between germline ends came to 8 bases. Germline V CDR1 and CDR2: SGHTA, FQGTGA.

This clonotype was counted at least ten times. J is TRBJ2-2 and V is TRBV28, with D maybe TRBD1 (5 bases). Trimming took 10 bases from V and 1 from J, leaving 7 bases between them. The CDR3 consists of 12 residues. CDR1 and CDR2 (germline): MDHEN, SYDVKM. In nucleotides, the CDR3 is TGTGCCACCACAGGGAACACCGGGGAGCTGTTTTTT. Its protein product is CATTGNTGELFF.

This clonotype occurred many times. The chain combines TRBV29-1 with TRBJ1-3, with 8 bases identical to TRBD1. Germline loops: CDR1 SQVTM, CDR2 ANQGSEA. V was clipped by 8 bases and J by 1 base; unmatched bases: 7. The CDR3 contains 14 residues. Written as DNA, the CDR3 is TGCAGCTGCGCGACAGGGGCTTCTGGAAACACCATATATTTT. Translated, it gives CSCATGASGNTIYF.

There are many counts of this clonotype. This chain's CDR3 is CSVAQGANEQYF. CDR3 nucleotides: TGCAGCGTTGCCCAGGGGGCAAACGAGCAGTACTTC. The chain combines TRBV29-1 with TRBJ2-7, with 8 bases fitting TRBD1. The J segment lost 5 bases and the V segment lost 4 bases, leaving 4 bases of the junction unmatched. Germline CDR1 and CDR2: SQVTM and ANQGSEA. This CDR3 is built from 12 residues.

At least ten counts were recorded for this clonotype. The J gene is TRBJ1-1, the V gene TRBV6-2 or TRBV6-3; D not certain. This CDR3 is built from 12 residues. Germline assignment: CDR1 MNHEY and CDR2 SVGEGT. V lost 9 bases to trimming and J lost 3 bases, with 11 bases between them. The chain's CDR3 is CASRLMDTEAFF. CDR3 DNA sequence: TGTGCCAGTCGGTTAATGGACACTGAAGCTTTCTTT.

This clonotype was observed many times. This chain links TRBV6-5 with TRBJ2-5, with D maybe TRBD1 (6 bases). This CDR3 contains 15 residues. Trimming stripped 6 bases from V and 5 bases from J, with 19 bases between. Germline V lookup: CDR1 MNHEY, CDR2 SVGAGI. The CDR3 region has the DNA TGTGCCAGCAGATCCAATTGGGGGCTAGGGGAGACCCAGTACTTC. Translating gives CASRSNWGLGETQYF.

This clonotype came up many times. Here the CDR3 reads CSATGAYGYTF. The CDR3, as DNA: TGCAGTGCCACCGGGGCCTATGGCTACACCTTC. The chain recombines TRBV20-1 with TRBJ1-2; D is possibly TRBD1 (5 bases). The V end was cut by 6 bases, the J end by 4 bases, with 9 bases between. This CDR3 has 11 amino acids. From germline, CDR1 is DFQATT and CDR2 SNEGSKA (reference sequence).

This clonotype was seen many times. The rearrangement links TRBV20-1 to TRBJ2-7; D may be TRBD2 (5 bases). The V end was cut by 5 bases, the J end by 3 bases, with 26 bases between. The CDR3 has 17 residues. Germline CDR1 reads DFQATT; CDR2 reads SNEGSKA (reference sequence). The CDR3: CSAPGVSGHMSFYEQYF. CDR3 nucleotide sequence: TGCAGTGCTCCCGGTGTAAGCGGTCACATGAGCTTCTACGAGCAGTACTTC.

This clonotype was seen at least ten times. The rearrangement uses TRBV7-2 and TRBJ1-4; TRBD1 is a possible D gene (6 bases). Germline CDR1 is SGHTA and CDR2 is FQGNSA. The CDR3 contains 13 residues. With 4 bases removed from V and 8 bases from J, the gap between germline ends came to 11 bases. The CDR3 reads CASSSDSREKLFF. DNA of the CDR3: TGTGCCAGCAGCTCGGACAGTCGGGAAAAACTGTTTTTT.

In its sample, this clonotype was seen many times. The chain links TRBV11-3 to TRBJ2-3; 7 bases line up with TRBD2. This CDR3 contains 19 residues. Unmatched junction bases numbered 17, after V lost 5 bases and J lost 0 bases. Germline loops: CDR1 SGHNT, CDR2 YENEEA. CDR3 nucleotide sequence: TGTGCCAGCAGCCGATCTACCGGGACTATAGAGGGGAGCACAGATACGCAGTATTTT. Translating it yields CASSRSTGTIEGSTDTQYF.

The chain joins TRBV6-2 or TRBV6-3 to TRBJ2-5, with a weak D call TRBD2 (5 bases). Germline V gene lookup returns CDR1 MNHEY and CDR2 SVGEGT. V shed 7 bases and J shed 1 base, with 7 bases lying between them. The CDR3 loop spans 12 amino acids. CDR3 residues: CASMTTQETQYF. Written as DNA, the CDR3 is TGTGCCAGCATGACTACCCAAGAGACCCAGTACTTC.

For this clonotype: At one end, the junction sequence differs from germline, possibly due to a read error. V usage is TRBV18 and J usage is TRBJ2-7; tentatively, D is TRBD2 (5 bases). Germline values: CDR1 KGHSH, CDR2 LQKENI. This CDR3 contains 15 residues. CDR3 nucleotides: TGTGTCAGCTCACTGCACGACGGCAGTCTAGCCGAGCAGTACTTC. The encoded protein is CVSSLHDGSLAEQYF.

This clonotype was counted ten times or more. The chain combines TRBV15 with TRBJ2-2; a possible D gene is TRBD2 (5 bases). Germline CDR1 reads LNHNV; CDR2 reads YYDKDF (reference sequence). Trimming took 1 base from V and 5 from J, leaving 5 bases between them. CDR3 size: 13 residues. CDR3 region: CATSRAGTGELFF. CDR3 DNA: TGTGCCACCAGCAGAGCGGGGACCGGGGAGCTGTTTTTT.

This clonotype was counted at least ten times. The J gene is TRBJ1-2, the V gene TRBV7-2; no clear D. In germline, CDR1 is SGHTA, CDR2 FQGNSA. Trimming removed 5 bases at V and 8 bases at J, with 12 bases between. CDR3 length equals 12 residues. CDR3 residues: CASSPDFTGYTF. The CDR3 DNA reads TGTGCCAGCAGCCCGGACTTCACGGGCTACACCTTC.